Listed here are 16 T cell receptor beta chains from one sample, sequenced in a study of Graves' ophthalmopathy and Graves' hyperthyroidism. Scientists amplified the TCR beta CDR3 regions from RNA transcripts. First-round RT-PCR employed HTBI primers, with a second-round multiplex PCR after it. TCRdb re-called the multiplex PCR reads with MiXCR, one entry per CDR3 protein. In the table there are roughly 1.1 million distinct CDR3 sequences, about two fifths of which are singletons. Sequenced sample: peripheral blood or thyroid tissue (not recorded which). The receptors come from an adult man with Graves' hyperthyroidism.

Points on this clonotype: At one end the junction does not follow the germline gene, possibly because of a read error. The DNA of the CDR3 is TGTGCCAGCAGTTACGGACAGAATGCGAACACCCGGGAGCTGTTTTTT. It yields the protein CASSYGQNANTRELFF. This chain connects TRBV15 to TRBJ2-2; possible D gene TRBD1, 6 bases. Germline V gene sequence: CDR1 LNHNV, CDR2 YYDKDF (reference sequence). The CDR3 runs 16 residues.

CDR3 nucleotide sequence: TGTGCCAGCAGGGAGACAGGGGACGAGACCCAGTACTTC. Translating it yields CASRETGDETQYF. This sequence joins TRBV2 and TRBJ2-5, with 8 bases aligning to TRBD1. The trim removed 6 bases at V and 5 bases at J, leaving 5 bases unmatched. Germline CDR1 SNHLY, CDR2 FYNNEI. The CDR3 has 13 residues.

This clonotype was seen a few times. This chain connects TRBV28 to TRBJ2-7; weak D call: TRBD2 (5 bases). This CDR3 is built from 12 residues. Germline V gene data show CDR1 as MDHEN and CDR2 as SYDVKM. V was shortened by 5 bases and J by 6 bases, with 11 bases between the two germline ends. The CDR3 is CASSGLRSEQYF. In DNA, the CDR3 is TGTGCCAGCAGTGGACTCAGGAGCGAGCAGTACTTC.

J is TRBJ1-1 and V is TRBV7-9; TRBD1 matches 9 bases. From germline, CDR1 is SEHNR and CDR2 FQNEAQ (reference sequence). J was trimmed by 10 bases and V by 6 bases; bases with no gene match: 3. This CDR3 contains 11 residues. CDR3 amino acids: CASRGDRAAFF. The CDR3 DNA reads as TGTGCCAGCAGGGGGGACAGGGCAGCTTTCTTT.

This CDR3 reads CAWGLGGHGYTF. The CDR3 DNA reads as TGTGCCTGGGGCCTGGGGGGTCATGGCTACACCTTC. The chain carries TRBV30 and TRBJ1-2; the D gene is possibly TRBD1 (5 bases). Trimming shortened V by 5 bases and J by 6 bases, and 13 bases separated the two germline ends. There are 12 residues in the CDR3. The germline V gene encodes CDR1 GTSNPN and CDR2 SVGIG (reference sequence).

The chain has TRBV7-9 and TRBJ2-7; weak D call: TRBD1 (5 bases). The CDR3 is made up of 15 amino acids. Germline V gene sequence: CDR1 SEHNR, CDR2 FQNEAQ (reference sequence). V was cut by 3 bases and J by 3 bases, with 15 bases left in between. CDR3 sequence reads: CASSFPGQGNYEQYF. The CDR3 region has the DNA TGTGCCAGCAGCTTCCCCGGGCAGGGAAACTACGAGCAGTACTTC.

This chain joins TRBV19 and TRBJ2-6; possible D gene TRBD2, 5 bases. V lost 9 bases and J 0 bases, leaving 9 bases between the germline ends. This CDR3 region has 14 residues. CDR1 and CDR2 from the germline V gene are LNHDA and SQIVND (reference sequence). CDR3 bases: TGTGCCAGCCGCGGGCACTCTGGGGCCAACGTCCTGACTTTC. Translated, it gives CASRGHSGANVLTF.

Worth noting for this clonotype: A much larger clone differs by one base, so this may be a read error. The rearrangement joins TRBV7-9 to TRBJ2-5; D gene unclear. The V end was cut by 2 bases, the J end by 1 base, with 17 bases between. The germline V gene has CDR1 SEHNR and CDR2 FQNEAQ (reference sequence). This CDR3 contains 17 residues. CDR3 DNA: TGTGCCAGCAGCTTAAAGTGGCGGTTTGGGCTCCAAGAGACCCAGTACTTC. It is translated as CASSLKWRFGLQETQYF. The variable domain in full, completed from reference TRBV7-9 and TRBJ2-5, reads DTGVSQNPRHKITKRGQNVTFRCDPISEHNRLYWYRQTLGQGPEFLTYFQNEAQLEKSRLLSDRFSAERPKGSFSTLEIQRTEQGDSAMYLCASSLKWRFGLQETQYFGPGTRLLVL.

The rearrangement uses TRBV5-1 and TRBJ1-5; D uncertain. CDR1 SGHRS and CDR2 YFSETQ come from the germline V gene. The CDR3 totals 14 residues. Trimming left V 2 bases short and J 6 bases short, with 12 bases between. The CDR3 region is CASSFGDDVQPQHF. CDR3 sequence (DNA): TGCGCCAGCAGCTTCGGTGACGATGTTCAGCCCCAGCATTTT. The full variable domain, with the rest looked up from reference TRBV5-1 and TRBJ1-5, is KAGVTQTPRYLIKTRGQQVTLSCSPISGHRSVSWYQQTPGQGLQFLFEYFSETQRNKGNFPGRFSGRQFSNSRSEMNVSTLELGDSALYLCASSFGDDVQPQHFGDGTRLSIL.

This clonotype was seen ten or more times. Germline and junction disagree at one end, which may indicate a read error. The rearrangement links TRBV2 to TRBJ2-7; D is possibly TRBD1 (8 bases). The CDR3 loop spans 14 amino acids. The germline V gene encodes CDR1 SNHLY and CDR2 FYNNEI. CDR3 in amino acids: CASSGTGDSYEQYF. The CDR3 bases are TGCGCCAGCAGCGGGACAGGCGATTCCTACGAGCAGTACTTC.

The chain employs TRBV20-1 and TRBJ1-5; 9 bases fit TRBD1. This CDR3 has 14 residues. V lost 6 bases and J lost 7; bases outside the gene matches: 10. CDR1 DFQATT and CDR2 SNEGSKA come from the germline V gene (reference sequence). DNA for the CDR3: TGCAGTGCACCGGGACAGGGAAGAGGGCAGCCCCAGCATTTT. It encodes CSAPGQGRGQPQHF.

The chain's CDR3 is CASGETGGVDKQYF. The CDR3 region has the DNA TGTGCCAGCGGCGAGACAGGGGGTGTGGACAAGCAGTACTTC. The V gene is TRBV9, the J gene TRBJ2-7, with TRBD1 matching over 9 bases. From germline, CDR1 is SGDLS and CDR2 YYNGEE. The V gene end was trimmed by 7 bases and the J gene end by 8 bases; junction bases not matched to a gene: 13. The CDR3 has 14 residues. Using reference TRBV9 and TRBJ2-7 for the parts outside the CDR3, the full variable domain is DSGVTQTPKHLITATGQRVTLRCSPRSGDLSVYWYQQSLDQGLQFLIQYYNGEERAKGNILERFSAQQFPDLHSELNLSSLELGDSALYFCASGETGGVDKQYFGPGTRLTVT.

About this clonotype itself: Without the conserved terminal phenylalanine or tryptophan, this CDR3 likely stems from a read error. No DNA is shown, since the ends of the CDR3 on it are uncertain; the CDR3 is the one TCRdb lists. The chain uses TRBV15 and TRBJ1-6; TRBD1 was called by the table and not checked on the DNA. The CDR3 has 13 amino acids, counting both end residues. CDR1 is LNHNV, CDR2 YYDKDF, per germline (reference sequence). CDR3: CATSRDFGQGETV.

This clonotype was recorded at least ten times. The V gene is TRBV20-1, the J gene TRBJ1-5; D unresolved. Trimming cost V 3 bases and J 3 bases, with 9 bases left between them. The germline gives CDR1 DFQATT, CDR2 SNEGSKA (reference sequence). There are 13 residues in the CDR3. The CDR3 DNA reads as TGCAGTGCTAGTTCACATTACAATCAGCCCCAGCATTTT. It codes for CSASSHYNQPQHF.

This chain connects TRBV4-1 to TRBJ1-5; TRBD1 is a possible D gene (6 bases). CDR1 is MGHRA and CDR2 is YSYEKL in the germline V gene. This CDR3 spans 16 amino acids. Trimming removed 3 bases from V and 5 bases from J, with 17 bases in between. The CDR3 is CASSQVWGRRHQPQHF. CDR3 nucleotide sequence: TGCGCCAGCAGCCAGGTCTGGGGGCGCCGCCATCAGCCCCAGCATTTT.

The sample holds a few counts of this clonotype. The chain carries TRBV5-1 and TRBJ2-7, with 10 bases identical to TRBD1. Germline V gene sequence: CDR1 SGHRS, CDR2 YFSETQ. The CDR3 length is 16 residues. Trimming at V came to 0 bases and at J to 1 base, leaving 4 bases not matched to a gene. The CDR3 reads CASSLEGTGVSYEQYF. The CDR3 DNA reads as TGCGCCAGCAGCTTGGAAGGGACAGGGGTTTCCTACGAGCAGTACTTC.